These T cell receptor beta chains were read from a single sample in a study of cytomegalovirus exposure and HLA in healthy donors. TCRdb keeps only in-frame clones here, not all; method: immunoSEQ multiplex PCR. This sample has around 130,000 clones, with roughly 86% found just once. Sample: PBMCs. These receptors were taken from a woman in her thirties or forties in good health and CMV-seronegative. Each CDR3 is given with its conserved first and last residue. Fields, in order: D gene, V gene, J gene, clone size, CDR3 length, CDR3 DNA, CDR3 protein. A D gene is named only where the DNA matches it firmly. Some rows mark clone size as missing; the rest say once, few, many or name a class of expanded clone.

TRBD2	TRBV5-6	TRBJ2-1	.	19	TGTGCCAGCAGCTCGCCGGGACTAGCGGGAGGGAGCTCCTACAATGAGCAGTTCTTC	CASSSPGLAGGSSYNEQFF
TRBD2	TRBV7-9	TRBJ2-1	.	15	TGTGCCAGCCATGCAAGCGGGAGGGCCTTCAATGAGCAGTTCTTC	CASHASGRAFNEQFF
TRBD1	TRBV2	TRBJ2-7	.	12	TGTGCCAGCAGGGGGGACAGTCACGAGCAGTACTTC	CASRGDSHEQYF
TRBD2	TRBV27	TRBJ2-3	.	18	TGTGCCAGCAGTTTTTGGTCCCCGACTAGCGGGGTTACAGATACGCAGTATTTT	CASSFWSPTSGVTDTQYF
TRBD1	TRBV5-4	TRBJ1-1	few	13	TGTGCCAGCAGCCCGACAGGGGATGCACAAGCTTTCTTT	CASSPTGDAQAFF
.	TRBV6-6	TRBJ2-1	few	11	TGTGCCAGCAGTTACCAGAATGAGCAGTTCTTC	CASSYQNEQFF
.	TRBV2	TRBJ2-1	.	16	TGTGCCAGCAGTGAAGGACAGTCTCCCTCCTACAATGAGCAGTTCTTC	CASSEGQSPSYNEQFF
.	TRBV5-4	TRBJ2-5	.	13	TGTGCCAGCAGTACTCCGCAGGGAGAGACCCAGTACTTC	CASSTPQGETQYF
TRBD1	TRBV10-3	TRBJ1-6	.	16	TGTGCCATCAGGCCGGGACAGGGGATTTATAATTCACCCCTCCACTTT	CAIRPGQGIYNSPLHF
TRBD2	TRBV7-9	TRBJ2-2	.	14	TGTTCCTCAGGGGGACTAGCGCACACCGGGGAGCTGTTTTTT	CSSGGLAHTGELFF
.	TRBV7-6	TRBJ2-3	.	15	TGTGCCAGCAGCCTCCACCTGCAGGGGGGTGATACGCAGTATTTT	CASSLHLQGGDTQYF
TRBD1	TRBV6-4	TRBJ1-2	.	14	TGTGCCAGCAGCCACACAGGGGGCTCCTATGGCTACACCTTC	CASSHTGGSYGYTF
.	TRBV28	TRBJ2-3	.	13	TGTGCCAGCAGGCAACAGGGTTCAGATACGCAGTATTTT	CASRQQGSDTQYF
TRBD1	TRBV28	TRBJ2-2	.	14	TGTGCCAGCAGAACAGGGGGCGCGACCGGGGAGCTGTTTTTT	CASRTGGATGELFF
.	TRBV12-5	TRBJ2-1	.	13	TGTGCTAGTTCCCCGGACTCCAACAATGAGCAGTTCTTC	CASSPDSNNEQFF
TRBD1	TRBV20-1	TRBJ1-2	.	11	TGCAGTGCTACGGGACAGCTAGTAGTCACCTTC	CSATGQLVVTF
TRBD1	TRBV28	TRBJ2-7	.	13	TGTGCCAGCCAGGGACAGAACTCCTACGAGCAGTACTTC	CASQGQNSYEQYF
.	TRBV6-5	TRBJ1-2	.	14	TGTGCCAGCAGTGACCGGACTTTCCCCTTTGGAATGACCTTC	CASSDRTFPFGMTF
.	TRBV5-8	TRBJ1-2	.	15	TGTGCCAGCAGCTTTGGAGAGGAGAGGATCTATGGCTACACCTTC	CASSFGEERIYGYTF
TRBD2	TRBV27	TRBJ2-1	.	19	TGTGCCAGCAGTTTAGGTGATGGTAGCGGGAGGGCCGTAGTCAATGAGCAGTTCTTC	CASSLGDGSGRAVVNEQFF
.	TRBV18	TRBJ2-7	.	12	TGTGCCAGCTCACCATATAGTCTCGAGCAGTACTTC	CASSPYSLEQYF
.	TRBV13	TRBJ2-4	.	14	TGTGCCAGCCTACCTCGTGGTAGTCGGGACATTCAGTACTTC	CASLPRGSRDIQYF
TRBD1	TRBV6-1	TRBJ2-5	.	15	TGTGCCTCTAAGGGGCAGGGGGCTTTGTGGGAGACCCAGTACTTC	CASKGQGALWETQYF